What follows are 20 T cell receptor beta chains derived from one specimen sequenced in a study of blood T cell repertoires in COVID-19. TCRdb's copy holds only in-frame clones and misses some; the assay was immunoSEQ multiplex PCR. The repertoire has fewer than 500,000 clones, approximately 89% of them found once; the top ten carry 1% to 1.5%. The sequenced sample was PBMCs or T cells enriched from blood (not recorded which). Receptors originate from a young man who had recovered from COVID-19.

The rearrangement uses TRBV5-1 and TRBJ1-2; D is ambiguous. Germline V gene data show CDR1 as SGHRS and CDR2 as YFSETQ. Trimming took off 9 bases at V and 0 bases at J, with 15 bases between the two ends. The CDR3 is 14 residues long. CDR3 coding DNA: TGCGCCACCGGTACGGGTGGAGCTAACTATGGCTACACCTTC. Its protein is CATGTGGANYGYTF.

The chain couples TRBV27 to TRBJ2-3, with D tentatively TRBD1 (6 bases). The CDR3 is 15 residues long. Between the trimmed V and J ends, which lost 5 bases and 3 bases, there was a span of 15 bases. CDR1 and CDR2 (germline): MNHEY, SMNVEV (reference sequence). The CDR3 here is CASSTQGMGTDTQYF. CDR3 in DNA: TGTGCCAGCAGTACTCAGGGGATGGGAACAGATACGCAGTATTTT.

This sequence joins TRBV18 and TRBJ1-2; D not resolved. V lost 5 bases and J 4 bases, leaving 5 bases between the germline ends. The CDR3 contains 11 residues. Germline CDR1 is KGHSH and CDR2 is LQKENI. The CDR3 loop reads CASSIGYGYTF. The DNA for the CDR3 is TGTGCCAGCTCAATCGGCTATGGCTACACCTTC.

The chain employs TRBV6-5 and TRBJ1-2; D call uncertain. V lost 8 bases to trimming and J lost 6 bases, with 16 bases between them. In germline, CDR1 is MNHEY, CDR2 SVGAGI. The CDR3 consists of 13 residues. The CDR3 DNA reads TGTGCCAGCGGGAGGGCTCCGGGCGATGGCTACACCTTC. Protein: CASGRAPGDGYTF.

For the CDR3, the DNA is TGTGCCAGCAGTGACAGGGCTGCACGTAACTATGGCTACACCTTC. As protein: CASSDRAARNYGYTF. V gene TRBV2 combines with J gene TRBJ1-2; tentative D call: TRBD1 (5 bases). Between the trimmed V and J ends, which lost 3 bases and 1 base, there was a span of 12 bases. In germline, CDR1 is SNHLY, CDR2 FYNNEI. The CDR3 contains 15 residues.

The genes are TRBV19 and TRBJ2-1, with 7 bases that match TRBD1. The V segment lost 11 bases and the J segment 0 bases; nucleotides outside the gene matches: 10. Germline V gene sequence: CDR1 LNHDA, CDR2 SQIVND (reference sequence). This CDR3 comprises 15 residues. CDR3 in amino acids: CASSWTGDSYNEQFF. The CDR3, as DNA: TGTGCCTCCTCGTGGACAGGCGACTCCTACAATGAGCAGTTCTTC.

The DNA for the CDR3 is TGTGCCAGTAGTCAACTGAGTGAAAAACTGTTTTTT. This sequence encodes CASSQLSEKLFF. The J gene is TRBJ1-4, the V gene TRBV19, with D unclear. The CDR3 covers 12 residues. Germline CDR1 LNHDA, CDR2 SQIVND (reference sequence). Trimming shortened V by 5 bases and J by 7 bases, and 8 bases separated the two germline ends. Based on the CDR3 plus reference TRBV19 and TRBJ1-4, the full variable domain is DGGITQSPKYLFRKEGQNVTLSCEQNLNHDAMYWYRQDPGQGLRLIYYSQIVNDFQKGDIAEGYSVSREKKESFPLTVTSAQKNPTAFYLCASSQLSEKLFFGSGTQLSVL.

The chain is built from TRBV12-3 or TRBV12-4 and TRBJ1-3; no reliable D call. CDR3 length equals 13 residues. Trimming shortened V by 6 bases and J by 2 bases, and 8 bases separated the two germline ends. CDR3 loop: CASSQRPGNTIYF. CDR3 sequence (DNA): TGTGCCAGCAGCCAGCGACCTGGAAACACCATATATTTT.

The CDR3 DNA reads TGTGCCAGCAGTCCCTATATGAACACTGAAGCTTTCTTT. It yields the protein CASSPYMNTEAFF. This rearrangement joins TRBV6-4 to TRBJ1-1; D call uncertain. CDR3 length equals 13 residues. Per germline, CDR1 MRHNA and CDR2 SNTAGT. The germline V and J ends were trimmed by 5 bases and 0 bases, with 7 bases remaining between them.

This clone was counted only a few times. The V call is TRBV2, the J call TRBJ1-1; TRBD1 aligns across 9 bases. Unmatched junction bases numbered 6, after V lost 7 bases and J lost 9 bases. Germline lookup yields CDR1 SNHLY and CDR2 FYNNEI. This CDR3 comprises 12 residues. The CDR3 here is CASINRGLKAFF. In nucleotides, the CDR3 is TGTGCCAGCATCAACAGGGGGCTTAAAGCTTTCTTT.

The J gene is TRBJ2-5, the V gene TRBV9, with TRBD1 as a possible D gene (5 bases). The length of the CDR3 is 14 residues. CDR1 is SGDLS, CDR2 YYNGEE, per germline. Trimming stripped 0 bases from V and 2 bases from J, with 8 bases between. CDR3 sequence reads: CASSVVDSQETQYF. CDR3 nucleotide sequence: TGTGCCAGCAGCGTAGTTGACAGTCAAGAGACCCAGTACTTC.

This chain joins TRBV4-2 and TRBJ2-7; 10 bases fit TRBD2. V lost 0 bases and J lost 3; bases outside the gene matches: 11. CDR1 is LGHNA and CDR2 is YNFKEQ in the germline V gene. CDR3 length: 18 residues. The CDR3, as DNA: TGTGCCAGCAGCCAAGAAAGCGGGGGGGCGTCCGGTCTCTACGAGCAGTACTTC. It codes for CASSQESGGASGLYEQYF.

This sequence joins TRBV15 and TRBJ1-5; D gene ambiguous. Trimming took 2 bases from V and 6 from J, leaving 11 bases between them. Germline V gene data show CDR1 as LNHNV and CDR2 as YYDKDF (reference sequence). The CDR3 is 14 amino acids. CDR3 sequence (DNA): TGTGCCACCAGCAGATTTGAGATCCGTCAGCCCCAGCATTTT. As protein: CATSRFEIRQPQHF. The full variable domain, in which reference TRBV15 and TRBJ1-5 provide the parts outside the CDR3, is DAMVIQNPRYQVTQFGKPVTLSCSQTLNHNVMYWYQQKSSQAPKLLFHYYDKDFNNEADTPDNFQSRRPNTSFCFLDIRSPGLGDTAMYLCATSRFEIRQPQHFGDGTRLSIL.

The rearrangement uses TRBV5-6 and TRBJ2-7; 12 nucleotides agree with TRBD1. With 4 bases clipped from V and 7 bases from J, the junction kept 6 bases outside the gene matches. CDR3 length: 14 residues. CDR1 is SGHDT, CDR2 YYEEEE, per germline. This chain's CDR3 is CASSGDRGLWEQYF. CDR3 bases: TGTGCCAGCAGCGGGGACAGGGGGCTGTGGGAGCAGTACTTC.

The rearrangement joins TRBV5-1 to TRBJ1-3, with 12 bases matching TRBD1. This CDR3 spans 16 amino acids. The V gene end was trimmed by 3 bases and the J gene end by 3 bases; junction bases not matched to a gene: 4. Germline assignment: CDR1 SGHRS and CDR2 YFSETQ. Here the CDR3 reads CASSSGQGAGGNTIYF. The CDR3 DNA is TGCGCCAGCAGCTCGGGACAGGGGGCCGGTGGAAACACCATATATTTT.

The rearrangement uses TRBV5-1 and TRBJ2-3; 7 nucleotides align to TRBD1. This CDR3 spans 16 amino acids. The germline CDR1 and CDR2 sequences are SGHRS and YFSETQ. Losses at the gene ends were 5 bases for V and 4 bases for J; bases not matched to a gene: 13. The CDR3 DNA reads as TGCGCCAGCAGTTACACAGGGACAGTTGAAGCAGATACGCAGTATTTT. Translating gives CASSYTGTVEADTQYF.

V is TRBV12-3 or TRBV12-4 and J is TRBJ1-1; D might be TRBD1 (6 bases). The CDR3 extends over 12 amino acids. The V and J ends lost 3 bases and 7 bases respectively, with 9 bases between them. DNA for the CDR3: TGTGCCAGCAGTTTGGGGGCGCTTGAAGCTTTCTTT. Translation gives CASSLGALEAFF.

The chain joins TRBV30 to TRBJ1-1; a possible D gene is TRBD1 (5 bases). The CDR3 covers 13 residues. Germline V gene sequence: CDR1 GTSNPN, CDR2 SVGIG (reference sequence). Trimming left V 3 bases short and J 4 bases short, with 12 bases between. The CDR3: CAWRQAWGTEAFF. CDR3 nucleotides: TGTGCCTGGAGACAGGCCTGGGGCACTGAAGCTTTCTTT.

This clone was seen a single time. The J gene is TRBJ1-1, the V gene TRBV5-6; D gene unclear. Between the trimmed V and J ends, which lost 5 bases and 3 bases, there was a span of 8 bases. Germline V gene data show CDR1 as SGHDT and CDR2 as YYEEEE. The CDR3 has 12 amino acids. CDR3 sequence reads: CASRGWDTEAFF. The DNA for the CDR3 is TGTGCCAGCAGGGGCTGGGACACTGAAGCTTTCTTT.

The rearrangement links TRBV6-5 to TRBJ1-2; TRBD1 aligns across 7 bases. Per the germline V gene, CDR1 is MNHEY and CDR2 is SVGAGI. The CDR3 spans 13 residues. V was pared by 6 bases and J by 5 bases, with 6 bases of the junction left unmatched. Written as DNA, the CDR3 is TGTGCCAGCAGCAGGGGGACATTGTATGGCTACACCTTC. This encodes CASSRGTLYGYTF.